This T cell receptor (beta chain) was profiled in a study of blood T cell repertoires in COVID-19. Whole-study context: From the United States, Italy and Spain came samples of acute and convalescent COVID-19. In each case, the material was cDNA or gDNA derived from T cells, B-cell-depleted T cells, or PBMCs.

In the authors' methods: Amplifying reference gene primers gave estimates of nucleated cell counts. The protocol was immunoSEQ multiplex PCR, while the TCRdb copy is restricted to in-frame clones and leaves out a portion. The V and J calls and the clone size are those of that table, but D and trimming were determined from the DNA. The sample yields 95,000 to 110,000 clones, roughly 91% seen once. CDR1 and CDR2 from the germline V gene are LNHDA and SQIVND (reference sequence). Trimming took off 6 bases at V and 7 bases at J, with 25 bases between the two ends. The CDR3 runs to 18 residues. The chain employs TRBV19 and TRBJ1-6, with D possibly TRBD1 on 6 matching bases. The clonotype originates from a human donor in a cohort sampled during active COVID-19. The sample was peripheral blood. CDR3 DNA sequence: TGTGCCAGTAGCGAGGGGATATACCAGGGGAAACCGAATTCACCCCTCCACTTT. This gives the protein CASSEGIYQGKPNSPLHF. The variable domain in full, with the rest retrieved from reference TRBV19 and TRBJ1-6, is DGGITQSPKYLFRKEGQNVTLSCEQNLNHDAMYWYRQDPGQGLRLIYYSQIVNDFQKGDIAEGYSVSREKKESFPLTVTSAQKNPTAFYLCASSEGIYQGKPNSPLHFGNGTRLTVT.